This T cell receptor (beta chain) is drawn from a study of blood T cell repertoires in COVID-19. Clones were sequenced by immunoSEQ multiplex PCR, and TCRdb holds only the in-frame ones, with some missing. Found here are about 170,000 clones, approximately 90% of them singletons; the top ten hold approximately 2.1%. Germline V gene data show CDR1 as MDHEN and CDR2 as SYDVKM. The CDR3 spans 12 residues. Unmatched junction bases numbered 8, after V lost 8 bases and J lost 8 bases. This chain links TRBV28 with TRBJ1-2; 7 nucleotides match TRBD1. Material: peripheral blood. The clonotype was recovered from a man in his fifties who had recovered from COVID-19. The CDR3 here is CASRSTGKGYTF. As DNA, the CDR3 is TGTGCCAGCCGGTCGACAGGGAAGGGCTACACCTTC.